The clone carrying this T cell receptor (beta chain) was picked up one time. This sample was taken from a study of blood T cell repertoires in COVID-19. Germline CDR1 KGHSH, CDR2 LQKENI. The CDR3 has 14 residues. Trimming shortened V by 3 bases and J by 0 bases, and 5 bases separated the two germline ends. Method: immunoSEQ multiplex PCR; TCRdb's copy keeps in-frame clones and lacks some. The table shows about 370,000 clones, with around 87% occurring only once. Material for sequencing was peripheral blood. The receptor was derived from a woman aged 25 to 45 with COVID-19, enrolled during active disease. This chain uses TRBV18 with TRBJ1-4, with D unclear. Written as DNA, the CDR3 is TGTGCCAGCTCACCGTCCTCAACTAATGAAAAACTGTTTTTT. Residues: CASSPSSTNEKLFF.